This T cell receptor (beta chain) comes out of a study of neurological immune-mediated disorders. This clonotype came up many times. V gave up 7 bases and J gave up 3 bases, with 9 bases separating them. This CDR3 comprises 12 residues. The output of every sequencing run, over 170 million TCR-beta sequences, came from 15-18 subjects. Using its own MiXCR run on the 5' RACE reads, TCRdb lists one record per CDR3 protein. The sample records 26,000 or so distinct CDR3 sequences, around 12% being singletons. Sequencing was done on a sample of PBMCs. The chain joins TRBV12-3 or TRBV12-4 to TRBJ2-5; D is possibly TRBD1 or TRBD2 (5 bases each). The sequence derives from a man aged 55 to 70 in good health. This CDR3 is CASTGTKETQYF. The CDR3 DNA sequence: TGTGCCAGCACCGGGACGAAAGAGACCCAGTACTTC.